This TCR beta chain came from a study of T cell repertoires in cytomegalovirus infection. Across the whole study: Indications of both CMV infection and matching HLA type were provided by public TCR beta signatures.

Details on this clonotype: The target antigen is unknown.

CDR1 and CDR2 (germline): SGHVS, FQNEAQ. This CDR3 is built from 18 residues. V was cut by 5 bases and J by 0 bases, with 19 bases left in between. From the reads, TCRdb called clonotypes with MiXCR, one entry per CDR3 protein. Of about 740,000 distinct CDR3 sequences in the sample, approximately 40% were seen once. General observations from the study: HLA-C-restricted TCR beta clonotypes specific for CMV led the ex vivo response. Cumulative frequency of public TCR beta families picked out carriers of CMV plus the relevant HLA.

The chain uses TRBV7-8 and TRBJ1-4; unclear D gene. The sequenced material came from PBMCs. The receptor was isolated from a human donor in good health (CMV status not recorded). Some clones in this sample may be carry-over from other donors' samples. The CDR3 bases are TGTGCCAGCAGCAAAACCAACTGGGGATTTGCAACTAATGAAAAACTGTTTTTT. It yields the protein CASSKTNWGFATNEKLFF.